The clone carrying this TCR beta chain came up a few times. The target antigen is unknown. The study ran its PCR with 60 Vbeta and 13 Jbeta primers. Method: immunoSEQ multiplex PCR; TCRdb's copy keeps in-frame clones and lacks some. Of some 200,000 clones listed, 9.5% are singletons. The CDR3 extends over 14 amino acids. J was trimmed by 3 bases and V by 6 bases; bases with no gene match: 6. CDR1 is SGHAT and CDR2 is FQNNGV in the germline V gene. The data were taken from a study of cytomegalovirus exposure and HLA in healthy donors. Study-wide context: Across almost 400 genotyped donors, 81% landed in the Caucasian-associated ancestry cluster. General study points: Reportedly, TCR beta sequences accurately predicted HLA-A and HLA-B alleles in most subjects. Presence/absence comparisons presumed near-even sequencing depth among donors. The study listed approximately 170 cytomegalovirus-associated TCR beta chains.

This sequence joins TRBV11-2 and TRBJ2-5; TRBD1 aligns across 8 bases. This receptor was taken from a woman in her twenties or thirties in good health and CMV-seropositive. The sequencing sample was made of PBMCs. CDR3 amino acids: CASSPWTGKETQYF. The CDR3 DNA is TGTGCCAGCAGTCCATGGACAGGGAAAGAGACCCAGTACTTC.